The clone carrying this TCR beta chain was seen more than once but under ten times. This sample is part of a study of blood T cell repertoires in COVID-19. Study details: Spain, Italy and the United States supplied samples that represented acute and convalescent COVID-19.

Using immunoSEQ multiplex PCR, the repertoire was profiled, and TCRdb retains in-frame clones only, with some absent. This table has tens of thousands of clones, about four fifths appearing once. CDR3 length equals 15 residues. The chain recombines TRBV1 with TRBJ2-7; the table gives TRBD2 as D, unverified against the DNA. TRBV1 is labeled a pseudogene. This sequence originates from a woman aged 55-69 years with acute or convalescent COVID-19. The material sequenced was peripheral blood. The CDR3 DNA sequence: TGCACCAGCTCACAGTCTAGCGGGACACTCTACGAGCAGTACTTC. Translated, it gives CTSSQSSGTLYEQYF.